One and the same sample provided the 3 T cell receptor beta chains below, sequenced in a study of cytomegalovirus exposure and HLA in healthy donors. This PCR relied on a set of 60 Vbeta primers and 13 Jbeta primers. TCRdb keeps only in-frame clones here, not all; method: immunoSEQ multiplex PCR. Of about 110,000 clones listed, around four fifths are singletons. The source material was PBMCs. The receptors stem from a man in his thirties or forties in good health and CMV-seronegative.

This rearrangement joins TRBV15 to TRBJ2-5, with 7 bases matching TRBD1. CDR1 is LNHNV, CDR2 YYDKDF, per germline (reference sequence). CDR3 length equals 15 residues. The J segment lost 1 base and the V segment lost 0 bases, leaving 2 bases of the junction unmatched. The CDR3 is CATSREDRLQETQYF. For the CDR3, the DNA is TGTGCCACCAGCAGAGAGGACAGGCTCCAAGAGACCCAGTACTTC.

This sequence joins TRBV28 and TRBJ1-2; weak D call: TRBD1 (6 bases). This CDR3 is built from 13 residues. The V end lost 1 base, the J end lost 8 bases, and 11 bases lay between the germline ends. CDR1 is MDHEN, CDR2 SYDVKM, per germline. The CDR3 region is CASSLSGGGGYTF. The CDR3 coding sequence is TGTGCCAGCAGTTTATCTGGGGGCGGGGGCTACACCTTC.

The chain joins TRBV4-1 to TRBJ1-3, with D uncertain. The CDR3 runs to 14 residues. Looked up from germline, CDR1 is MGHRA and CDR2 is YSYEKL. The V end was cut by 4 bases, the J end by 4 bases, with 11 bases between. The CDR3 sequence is CASSPTGFGNTIYF. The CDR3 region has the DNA TGCGCCAGCAGCCCAACGGGGTTCGGAAACACCATATATTTT.